This T cell receptor beta chain was sequenced during a study of graft-versus-host responses after intestinal transplantation. Profiling relied on immunoSEQ multiplex PCR, and the TCRdb table lists in-frame clones only, not all of them. Of over 65,000 clones in the sample, 92% are singletons; the top ten hold about 0.63%. The source of this sequence is a human patient who received an intestinal transplant, so some T cells may come from the graft donor. The sample consisted of PBMCs, taken 98 days after intestinal transplantation.

CDR3 residues: CASSQALAGGGETQYF. CDR3 bases: TGTGCCAGCAGCCAAGCACTAGCGGGGGGAGGAGAGACCCAGTACTTC. This rearrangement joins TRBV14 to TRBJ2-5, with 12 bases fitting TRBD2. Germline CDR1 and CDR2: SGHDN and FVKESK. The CDR3 spans 16 residues. The V segment lost 1 base and the J segment 4 bases; nucleotides outside the gene matches: 4.